This TCR beta chain was identified during a study of blood T cell repertoires in COVID-19. Study information: The origin of the acute and convalescent COVID-19 samples was the United States, Italy and Spain. PBMCs, B-cell-depleted T cells, or T cells were the source of the cDNA or gDNA that made up the material.

The V gene end was trimmed by 2 bases and the J gene end by 9 bases; junction bases not matched to a gene: 9. Germline V CDR1 and CDR2: LGHDT, YNNKEL (reference sequence). CDR3 size: 16 residues. How the authors handled the data: How many nucleated cells were present was estimated from reference gene primer amplification. Produced via immunoSEQ multiplex PCR; TCRdb's table is partial and in-frame only. V and J calls and clone size come straight from that table; D and trimming were deduced from the DNA. Of fewer than 120,000 clones listed, more than 75% are singletons. The sample taken for sequencing was peripheral blood. The origin of this receptor is a woman aged 45-60 years with acute or convalescent COVID-19. The chain uses TRBV3-1 (or the pseudogene TRBV3-2) and TRBJ1-6; 8 nucleotides match TRBD1. Here the CDR3 reads CASSQTLGQGGSPLHF. CDR3 DNA sequence: TGTGCCAGCAGCCAAACCCTCGGACAGGGCGGTTCACCCCTCCACTTT.